This T cell receptor (beta chain) was sequenced during a study of tumor-infiltrating lymphocytes in primary liver carcinoma. As for the study in general: Tumors, staged T1-T3 N0M0, spanned about 4 to 10 cm. Study outcomes and limitations: Overlap between tumor regions exceeded overlap of tumor with adjacent tissue or blood.

As to this clonotype: Its antigen is undetermined. Possible read error: a much larger clone is one base away.

The CDR3 contains 11 residues. Germline loops: CDR1 SGHNT, CDR2 YYREEE (reference sequence). V was pared by 2 bases and J by 7 bases, with 6 bases between. The template, approximately 500 ng total RNA, yielded TCR beta cDNA made with a constant-region primer. ARM-PCR was slightly modified, and three nested multiplex PCR rounds with it gave rise to the TCR beta libraries. Investigators reported that the first two PCR rounds, at about 11 cycles each, used TRBV1-TRBV30 forward primers with a C-beta reverse primer. MiXCR, applied by TCRdb to the multiplex PCR reads, yields one record per CDR3 protein. The data hold about 120,000 distinct CDR3 sequences, with roughly 75% observed a single time. Extraction of RNA together with DNA used 20-30 mg of unsorted bulk tissue. The cohort consisted of patients whose primary liver carcinoma was surgically resected. None of the patients had received treatment, and all had chronic HBV infection.

Sequenced input: tumor-adjacent normal liver tissue. The sequence was collected from a woman aged 60-75 years with primary liver carcinoma and hepatitis B virus infection. V is TRBV5-4 and J is TRBJ2-5; D call uncertain. CDR3 region: CASSFKGTQYF. DNA of the CDR3: TGTGCCAGCAGCTTTAAAGGGACCCAGTACTTC.